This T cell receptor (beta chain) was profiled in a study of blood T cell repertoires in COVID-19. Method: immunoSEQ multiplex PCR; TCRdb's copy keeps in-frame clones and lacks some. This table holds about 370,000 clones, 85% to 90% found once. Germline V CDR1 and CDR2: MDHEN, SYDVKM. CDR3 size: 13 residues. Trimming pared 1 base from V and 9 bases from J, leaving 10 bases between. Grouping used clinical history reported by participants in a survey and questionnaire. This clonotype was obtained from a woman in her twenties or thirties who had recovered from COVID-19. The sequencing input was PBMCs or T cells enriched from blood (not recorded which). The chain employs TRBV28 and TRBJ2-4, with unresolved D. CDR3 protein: CASSLSLEVIQYF. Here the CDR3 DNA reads TGTGCCAGCAGTTTATCCCTCGAGGTCATTCAGTACTTC.